A selection of T cell receptor beta chains follows, all from one sample in a study of blood T cell repertoires in COVID-19. Data came from immunoSEQ multiplex PCR; TCRdb stores just in-frame clones and leaves some out. The table lists 250,000 to 400,000 clones, over 85% of them singletons. The specimen sequenced was PBMCs or T cells enriched from blood (not recorded which). The receptors come from a man aged 60-69 years who had recovered from COVID-19. The CDR3 runs from the conserved cysteine through the conserved F or W. D genes are given only for firm matches. Part of the rows lack a size; the others show once, few, many or a class for expanded clones.

J | size | V | D | CDR3 | DNA
TRBJ1-5 | . | TRBV7-8 | . | CASSLDGGVYQPQHF | TGTGCCAGCAGCTTAGACGGGGGGGTCTATCAGCCCCAGCATTTT
TRBJ1-6 | . | TRBV7-9 | . | CASSLRQRGSISNSPLHF | TGTGCCAGCAGCTTAAGACAGCGGGGGTCCATTTCCAATTCACCCCTCCACTTT
TRBJ2-5 | . | TRBV6-5 | TRBD1 | CASSYRRTGEQETQYF | TGTGCCAGCAGTTACCGGCGAACAGGGGAACAAGAGACCCAGTACTTC
TRBJ1-4 | . | TRBV6-4 | . | CASVRTPPATNEKLFF | TGTGCCAGCGTCCGGACTCCCCCAGCAACTAATGAAAAACTGTTTTTT
TRBJ1-2 | . | TRBV21-1 | . | CASSKALEGRVNYGYTF | TGTGCCAGCAGCAAAGCGCTGGAGGGTAGGGTGAACTATGGCTACACCTTC
TRBJ1-1 | . | TRBV4-2 | TRBD1 | CASSQGAIAGGLYTEAFF | TGTGCCAGCAGCCAGGGGGCAATTGCAGGGGGCTTGTACACTGAAGCTTTCTTT
TRBJ2-3 | few | TRBV6-5 | . | CASRHRERYTDTQYF | TGTGCCAGCAGGCACAGGGAGCGATACACAGATACGCAGTATTTT
TRBJ1-5 | . | TRBV18 | TRBD1 | CASSPDRDQPQHF | TGTGCCAGCTCACCTGACAGGGACCAGCCCCAGCATTTT
TRBJ1-2 | . | TRBV3-1/TRBV3-2 | . | CASSQGEVGYTF | TGTGCCAGCAGCCAAGGAGAAGTCGGCTACACCTTC
TRBJ2-7 | . | TRBV7-9 | . | CASSTFGGAQPLYEQYF | TGTGCCAGCAGTACCTTTGGGGGGGCGCAGCCTCTATACGAGCAGTACTTC
TRBJ2-7 | . | TRBV2 | TRBD1 | CASSQDRATYEQYF | TGTGCCAGCAGTCAGGACAGGGCTACCTACGAGCAGTACTTC
TRBJ1-5 | few | TRBV18 | TRBD1 | CASSRDRESQPQHF | TGTGCCAGCTCACGCGACAGGGAAAGTCAGCCCCAGCATTTT
TRBJ1-2 | . | TRBV7-3 | . | CASISLPPGYGYTF | TGTGCCAGCATTTCCCTACCTCCCGGCTATGGCTACACCTTC
TRBJ2-7 | . | TRBV30 | . | CAWSVQSVGGEQYF | TGTGCCTGGAGTGTTCAATCGGTCGGTGGCGAGCAGTACTTC
TRBJ1-6 | once | TRBV7-9 | . | CASSLSGGEGSPLHF | TGTGCCAGCAGCCTCTCCGGAGGCGAGGGTTCACCCCTCCACTTT
TRBJ2-1 | . | TRBV24-1 | . | CATSDETPYGNEQFF | TGTGCCACCAGTGATGAGACTCCGTACGGCAATGAGCAGTTCTTC
TRBJ2-7 | . | TRBV25-1 | TRBD2 | CASSEFLSSGRLEQYF | TGTGCCAGCAGTGAATTTTTGTCTAGCGGGAGATTGGAGCAGTACTTC
TRBJ1-2 | . | TRBV7-9 | . | CASSRLGGLIYGYTF | TGTGCCAGCAGCCGCCTTGGCGGGTTGATTTATGGCTACACCTTC
TRBJ2-2 | once | TRBV5-1 | TRBD1 | CASSFTGANTGELFF | TGCGCCAGCAGCTTTACAGGGGCGAACACCGGGGAGCTGTTTTTT
TRBJ2-7 | . | TRBV5-4 | TRBD2 | CASSSLAGGPYEQYF | TGTGCCAGCAGCTCACTAGCGGGGGGGCCCTACGAGCAGTACTTC
TRBJ2-7 | . | TRBV18 | . | CASSPPGSNEQYF | TGTGCCAGCTCACCGCCGGGATCGAACGAGCAGTACTTC
TRBJ2-7 | . | TRBV9 | . | CASSVGQDYEQYF | TGTGCCAGCAGCGTAGGACAGGACTACGAGCAGTACTTC
TRBJ2-3 | . | TRBV6-5 | TRBD2 | CASSYRGGSTDTQYF | TGTGCCAGCAGTTATAGGGGAGGGAGCACAGATACGCAGTATTTT
TRBJ2-3 | few | TRBV19 | TRBD2 | CASSIEFVREGRVNTQYF | TGTGCCAGTAGTATAGAGTTTGTGCGGGAGGGCCGAGTAAATACGCAGTATTTT
TRBJ2-1 | once | TRBV7-9 | TRBD2 | CASSLGLAGYYNEQFF | TGTGCCAGCAGCTTAGGACTAGCGGGGTATTACAATGAGCAGTTCTTC
TRBJ1-5 | . | TRBV11-3 | TRBD1 | CASSPTGVDQPQHF | TGTGCCAGCAGCCCGACAGGGGTGGATCAGCCCCAGCATTTT
TRBJ1-2 | . | TRBV6-6 | TRBD1 | CAGGGADYGYTF | TGTGCCGGAGGGGGCGCAGACTATGGCTACACCTTC
TRBJ2-1 | . | TRBV5-1 | TRBD2 | CASSLLAGGYNEQFF | TGCGCCAGCAGCTTACTAGCGGGAGGTTACAATGAGCAGTTCTTC
TRBJ1-1 | few | TRBV30 | . | CAWSLVTDTEAFF | TGTGCCTGGAGTTTAGTGACAGACACTGAAGCTTTCTTT
TRBJ2-1 | . | TRBV2 | TRBD2 | CASRLAGYNEQFF | TGTGCCAGCCGACTAGCGGGGTACAATGAGCAGTTCTTC
TRBJ2-6 | . | TRBV14 | . | CASSQGGFSGANVLTF | TGTGCCAGCAGCCAAGGAGGTTTCTCTGGGGCCAACGTCCTGACTTTC
TRBJ1-4 | . | TRBV3-1/TRBV3-2 | TRBD1 | CASSRRGQGTNEKLFF | TGTGCCAGCAGCCGACGAGGACAGGGCACTAATGAAAAACTGTTTTTT
TRBJ2-5 | . | TRBV13 | TRBD1 | CASSSETGVASETQYF | TGTGCCAGCAGCTCGGAGACAGGGGTGGCTTCAGAGACCCAGTACTTC
TRBJ2-1 | . | TRBV20-1 | TRBD2 | CSASREGGRGFF | TGCAGTGCTAGTCGGGAGGGGGGCCGCGGGTTCTTC
TRBJ1-2 | . | TRBV5-4 | TRBD1 | CASSPDRKIYGYTF | TGTGCCAGCAGCCCGGACAGGAAAATTTATGGCTACACCTTC
TRBJ1-2 | few | TRBV24-1 | . | CATSETLFYGYTF | TGTGCCACCAGTGAGACACTTTTCTATGGCTACACCTTC
TRBJ1-5 | . | TRBV4-3 | . | CASSQGYGNQPQHF | TGCGCCAGCAGCCAAGGCTACGGCAATCAGCCCCAGCATTTT
TRBJ2-5 | . | TRBV7-9 | . | CASSFTAGNPGETQYF | TGTGCCAGCAGCTTTACGGCAGGGAACCCCGGTGAGACCCAGTACTTC
TRBJ1-3 | . | TRBV7-2 | . | CASSVRAGTGNTIYF | TGTGCCAGCAGCGTCCGGGCAGGGACTGGAAACACCATATATTTT
TRBJ1-5 | . | TRBV19 | . | CASSMRGYNQPQHF | TGTGCCAGTAGTATGAGAGGTTACAATCAGCCCCAGCATTTT
TRBJ1-4 | . | TRBV4-2 | TRBD1 | CASSNPGQGDEKLFF | TGTGCCAGCAGCAATCCGGGACAGGGGGATGAAAAACTGTTTTTT
TRBJ2-1 | . | TRBV7-9 | TRBD1 | CASSSTWTSRGREQFF | TGTGCCAGCAGCTCAACGTGGACGTCCAGGGGGCGTGAGCAGTTCTTC
TRBJ2-5 | . | TRBV18 | TRBD1 | CASSPRTGGLVFQETQYF | TGTGCCAGCTCACCCCGGACAGGGGGCTTGGTTTTCCAAGAGACCCAGTACTTC
TRBJ2-3 | . | TRBV14 | TRBD1 | CASSPDRGVSSTDTQYF | TGTGCCAGCAGCCCGGACAGGGGCGTCTCTAGCACAGATACGCAGTATTTT
TRBJ2-3 | . | TRBV6-4 | TRBD2 | CASSPSGATDTQYF | TGTGCCAGCAGTCCCAGCGGGGCCACAGATACGCAGTATTTT
TRBJ2-7 | once | TRBV29-1 | TRBD1 | CSVQGQTYEQYF | TGCAGCGTCCAGGGACAGACCTACGAGCAGTACTTC
TRBJ2-1 | . | TRBV25-1 | TRBD2 | CASSDPAGGRGGLHEQFF | TGTGCCAGCAGTGACCCCGCTGGAGGGCGGGGGGGCCTCCATGAGCAGTTCTTC
TRBJ2-5 | . | TRBV7-2 | TRBD2 | CASSLPSGETQYF | TGTGCCAGCAGCTTACCTAGCGGAGAGACCCAGTACTTC
TRBJ1-3 | . | TRBV10-3 | . | CAISESVFGGTGNTIYF | TGTGCCATCAGTGAGTCCGTTTTCGGGGGTACTGGAAACACCATATATTTT
TRBJ2-1 | . | TRBV2 | TRBD1 | CANQRTGGMEQFF | TGTGCCAACCAACGGACAGGGGGGATGGAGCAGTTCTTC
TRBJ2-7 | . | TRBV11-3 | . | CASSYSLIGKSSSNEQYF | TGTGCCAGCAGCTATAGCCTCATTGGCAAAAGTTCCTCTAACGAGCAGTACTTC
TRBJ1-2 | . | TRBV5-6 | TRBD1 | CASSWRTGGRYGYTF | TGTGCCAGCAGCTGGAGGACAGGGGGCCGGTATGGCTACACCTTC
TRBJ2-1 | . | TRBV29-1 | . | CSVEDFREDNEQFF | TGCAGCGTTGAAGATTTCAGGGAGGACAATGAGCAGTTCTTC
TRBJ1-1 | . | TRBV11-2 | . | CASSLGGAYTEAFF | TGTGCCAGCAGCTTAGGGGGCGCCTACACTGAAGCTTTCTTT
TRBJ1-6 | . | TRBV19 | . | CASSIARGNSPLHF | TGTGCCAGTAGTATAGCCAGGGGTAATTCACCCCTCCACTTT